This TCR beta chain was captured by sequencing in a study of blood T cell repertoires in COVID-19. Background on the study: Samples taken during acute and convalescent COVID-19 were collected in the United States, Italy and Spain. PBMCs, B-cell-depleted T cells, or T cells provided the cDNA or gDNA that made up the material.

Only in-frame clones appear in the TCRdb table, and some are missing; sequencing was by immunoSEQ multiplex PCR. This sample has nearly 15,000 clones; roughly 79% occur once, and the top ten carry roughly an eighth. Per germline, CDR1 LNHNV and CDR2 YYDKDF (reference sequence). There are 15 residues in the CDR3. Unmatched junction bases numbered 9, after V lost 5 bases and J lost 3 bases. Sample: peripheral blood. The clonotype originates from a man between 60 and 75 years old with acute or convalescent COVID-19. This chain links TRBV15 with TRBJ1-2, with 7 bases fitting TRBD1. This CDR3 is CATSWRQGIDYGYTF. CDR3 coding DNA: TGTGCCACCAGCTGGCGACAGGGTATTGACTATGGCTACACCTTC.